This entry lists 31 T cell receptor beta chains sequenced from one sample in a study of T cells after somatic rescue of genetic block. TCRdb's copy holds only in-frame clones and misses some; the assay was immunoSEQ multiplex PCR. Of about 70,000 clones detected, about 91% appear once; the ten largest clones hold 3%. The sequencing sample was made of peripheral blood mononuclear cells (PBMCs). These receptors were collected from a man between 40 and 49 years old.

This rearrangement joins TRBV7-9 to TRBJ2-7; D possibly uses TRBD1 or TRBD2 (5 bases each). Germline V gives CDR1 SEHNR, CDR2 FQNEAQ (reference sequence). Deletions cut 6 bases from V and 4 bases from J, with 19 bases between. The CDR3 has 15 residues. The CDR3 reads CASRRDGAEGYEQYF. The CDR3, as DNA: TGTGCCAGCAGAAGGGACGGGGCCGAGGGGTACGAGCAGTACTTC.

This rearrangement joins TRBV28 to TRBJ2-5; TRBD1 is a possible D gene (7 bases). The CDR3 is 15 amino acids. Germline values: CDR1 MDHEN, CDR2 SYDVKM. V was pared by 3 bases and J by 0 bases, with 11 bases between. For the CDR3, the DNA is TGTGCCAGCAGTTTGGCGGGACAGAACCAAGAGACCCAGTACTTC. It translates to CASSLAGQNQETQYF.

This chain links TRBV6-5 with TRBJ1-6; TRBD1 might be the D (6 bases). The CDR3 spans 14 residues. The germline V gene encodes CDR1 MNHEY and CDR2 SVGAGI. V was shortened by 8 bases and J by 9 bases, with 17 bases between the two germline ends. CDR3 region: CASSVAGRGSPLHF. The CDR3, as DNA: TGTGCCAGCTCAGTGGCAGGCAGGGGTTCACCCCTCCACTTT.

The rearrangement joins TRBV9 to TRBJ2-5, with D perhaps matching TRBD2 (6 bases). V shed 0 bases and J shed 5 bases, with 11 bases lying between them. Per germline, CDR1 SGDLS and CDR2 YYNGEE. The CDR3 totals 14 residues. The CDR3 DNA reads as TGTGCCAGCAGCGTAGATTTAGGGAGGGAGACCCAGTACTTC. It encodes CASSVDLGRETQYF.

This clone was seen only once. This chain uses TRBV2 with TRBJ1-2, with D unresolved. CDR1 is SNHLY, CDR2 FYNNEI, per germline. This CDR3 is built from 14 residues. V was shortened by 5 bases and J by 7 bases, with 17 bases between the two germline ends. CDR3 in DNA: TGTGCCAGCAGTCAGGTCCCTATAACTATTGGCTACACCTTC. Translation: CASSQVPITIGYTF.

The chain is built from TRBV13 and TRBJ2-6; D is perhaps TRBD1 or TRBD2 (6 bases each). Germline CDR1 is PRHDT and CDR2 is FYEKMQ (reference sequence). The CDR3 has 21 amino acids. V dropped 4 bases and J dropped 3 bases, with 28 bases sitting between them. The DNA of the CDR3 is TGTGCCAGCAGCTCCCTCGACAGGAAGGCGGGGCAGTTTTTTGGGGCCAACGTCCTGACTTTC. It codes for CASSSLDRKAGQFFGANVLTF.

The V and J genes are TRBV5-1 and TRBJ1-4; D is perhaps TRBD1 (6 bases). The CDR3 has 15 amino acids. Trimming cost V 0 bases and J 3 bases, with 9 bases left between them. Germline CDR1 and CDR2: SGHRS and YFSETQ. The CDR3 is CASSLVGASNEKLFF. The DNA for the CDR3 is TGCGCCAGCAGCTTGGTGGGGGCATCTAATGAAAAACTGTTTTTT.

CDR3 nucleotide sequence: TGTGCCAGCAGTTCCGGGACTAGCGGTTACAATGAGCAGTTCTTC. Residues: CASSSGTSGYNEQFF. This chain links TRBV28 with TRBJ2-1; 11 positions agree with TRBD2. This CDR3 has 15 amino acids. Germline V CDR1 and CDR2: MDHEN, SYDVKM. Trimming at V came to 4 bases and at J to 4 bases, leaving 3 bases not matched to a gene. The full variable domain, completed using reference TRBV28 and TRBJ2-1, is DVKVTQSSRYLVKRTGEKVFLECVQDMDHENMFWYRQDPGLGLRLIYFSYDVKMKEKGDIPEGYSVSREKKERFSLILESASTNQTSMYLCASSSGTSGYNEQFFGPGTRLTVL.

The chain uses TRBV7-9 and TRBJ2-1; 8 bases align to TRBD2. This CDR3 region has 15 residues. Trimming removed 4 bases from V and 8 bases from J; junction bases left unmatched: 10. Germline loops: CDR1 SEHNR, CDR2 FQNEAQ (reference sequence). For the CDR3, the DNA is TGTGCCAGCAGCTCCGGAGTTGCGGGAGGTGATGAGCAGTTCTTC. Amino acid sequence: CASSSGVAGGDEQFF.

The J gene is TRBJ2-5, the V gene TRBV20-1; D is undetermined. Germline assignment: CDR1 DFQATT and CDR2 SNEGSKA (reference sequence). The V end was cut by 3 bases, the J end by 3 bases, with 5 bases between. The CDR3 extends over 11 amino acids. For the CDR3, the DNA is TGCAGTGCTAGGGTAGAAGAGACCCAGTACTTC. It specifies CSARVEETQYF.

This clone was detected only once. The chain carries TRBV15 and TRBJ2-5; D call uncertain. V was pared by 0 bases and J by 1 base, with 15 bases between. This CDR3 comprises 17 residues. Germline V lookup: CDR1 LNHNV, CDR2 YYDKDF (reference sequence). The DNA for the CDR3 is TGTGCCACCAGCAGAGACGGCTTATCGAACCTCCAAGAGACCCAGTACTTC. Translating gives CATSRDGLSNLQETQYF.

The chain links TRBV2 to TRBJ2-3, with D possibly matching TRBD2 (6 bases). Germline values: CDR1 SNHLY, CDR2 FYNNEI. The CDR3 contains 15 residues. V shed 1 base and J shed 4 bases, with 12 bases lying between them. The CDR3 spells CASSEGVGGADTQYF. The DNA of the CDR3 is TGTGCCAGCAGTGAAGGGGTGGGGGGTGCAGATACGCAGTATTTT.

V gene TRBV7-2 combines with J gene TRBJ2-1; maybe TRBD2 (6 bases). The V gene lost 7 bases and the J gene lost 9 bases, with 19 bases spanning the gap. The CDR3 covers 14 residues. Germline CDR1 SGHTA, CDR2 FQGNSA. This chain's CDR3 is CASNTPGLASEQFF. CDR3 in DNA: TGTGCCAGCAACACTCCGGGACTGGCTAGTGAGCAGTTCTTC.

V is TRBV10-3 and J is TRBJ2-7; 8 bases match TRBD1. V lost 2 bases to trimming and J lost 2 bases; unmatched junction nucleotides: 2. This CDR3 comprises 14 residues. CDR1 is ENHRY and CDR2 is SYGVKD in the germline V gene. For the CDR3, the DNA is TGTGCCATCAGTGAGGCGGACAGGGCCTACGAGCAGTACTTC. Amino acid sequence: CAISEADRAYEQYF.

The chain combines TRBV11-3 with TRBJ2-1; no clear D. The CDR3 consists of 14 residues. The germline V and J ends were trimmed by 5 bases and 8 bases, with 16 bases remaining between them. CDR1 and CDR2 from the germline V gene are SGHNT and YENEEA. CDR3 sequence: CASSPGSPTYEQFF. The CDR3 DNA sequence: TGTGCCAGCAGCCCCGGTAGTCCTACATATGAGCAGTTCTTC.

This chain connects TRBV27 to TRBJ2-7; no reliable D call. Between the trimmed V and J ends, which lost 5 bases and 2 bases, there was a span of 16 bases. Germline CDR1 is MNHEY and CDR2 is SMNVEV (reference sequence). The CDR3 is 15 amino acids. For the CDR3, the DNA is TGTGCCAGCAGTCCGAACCTCCCGGTGCCCTACGAGCAGTACTTC. Translated, it gives CASSPNLPVPYEQYF.

The chain has TRBV6-6 and TRBJ1-2; 9 nucleotides align to TRBD1. With V trimmed by 6 bases and J by 8 bases, 7 bases remained unmatched. The V gene's germline CDR1 is MNHNY and CDR2 SVGAGI (reference sequence). The CDR3 loop spans 13 amino acids. The CDR3 sequence: CASSLDRGRGYTF. Written as DNA, the CDR3 is TGTGCCAGCAGCCTCGACAGGGGGAGAGGCTACACCTTC.

The sample holds one count of this clone. The rearrangement links TRBV2 to TRBJ2-1; 11 bases agree with TRBD2. CDR1 is SNHLY and CDR2 is FYNNEI in the germline V gene. This CDR3 region has 14 residues. V shed 1 base and J 10 bases; nucleotides not matched to a gene: 3. This CDR3 is CASSEEASGGEQFF. The CDR3 DNA is TGTGCCAGCAGTGAAGAGGCTAGCGGGGGGGAGCAGTTCTTC. Looking up the rest from reference TRBV2 and TRBJ2-1 gives the full variable domain: EPEVTQTPSHQVTQMGQEVILRCVPISNHLYFYWYRQILGQKVEFLVSFYNNEISEKSEIFDDQFSVERPDGSNFTLKIRSTKLEDSAMYFCASSEEASGGEQFFGPGTRLTVL.

V and J are TRBV5-1 and TRBJ2-5, with 11 positions matching TRBD1. Germline CDR1 and CDR2: SGHRS and YFSETQ. V dropped 4 bases and J dropped 5; count of bases not matched to a gene: 4. The CDR3 runs 14 residues. In DNA, the CDR3 is TGCGCCAGCAGCCCTGGGACAGGGGGGGAGACCCAGTACTTC. Protein: CASSPGTGGETQYF.

The gene calls are TRBV4-1 and TRBJ1-5; D gene unclear. Germline CDR1 and CDR2: MGHRA and YSYEKL. V was pared by 2 bases and J by 7 bases, with 12 bases between. The CDR3 totals 14 residues. CDR3 coding DNA: TGCGCCAGCAGCCAAACCTCGGGTAACCAGCCCCAGCATTTT. The encoded protein is CASSQTSGNQPQHF.

The chain employs TRBV9 and TRBJ2-4, with 7 bases fitting TRBD1. This CDR3 is built from 15 residues. CDR1 SGDLS and CDR2 YYNGEE come from the germline V gene. Unmatched junction bases numbered 4, after V lost 4 bases and J lost 0 bases. The CDR3 region is CASSPQGLAKNIQYF. The CDR3 bases are TGTGCCAGCAGCCCACAGGGGCTAGCCAAAAACATTCAGTACTTC.

The V gene is TRBV7-3, the J gene TRBJ1-1; D call uncertain. Trimming cost V 0 bases and J 0 bases, with 5 bases left between them. The CDR3 loop spans 14 amino acids. Germline V CDR1 and CDR2: SGHTA, FQGTGA. The DNA for the CDR3 is TGTGCCAGCAGCTTAACGCCTTTGAACACTGAAGCTTTCTTT. Amino acid sequence: CASSLTPLNTEAFF.

The V call is TRBV5-4, the J call TRBJ2-4; no clear D. There are 16 residues in the CDR3. V was trimmed by 2 bases and J by 7 bases, leaving 19 bases between them. CDR1 SGHNT and CDR2 YYREEE come from the germline V gene (reference sequence). CDR3 sequence reads: CASSFGSGMGSNIQYF. The CDR3 DNA follows: TGTGCCAGCAGCTTTGGTTCTGGGATGGGTAGTAACATTCAGTACTTC.

This clone was detected only a few times. J is TRBJ1-5 and V is TRBV28; 8 bases match TRBD1. With 8 bases clipped from V and 5 bases from J, the junction kept 8 bases outside the gene matches. Germline CDR1 MDHEN, CDR2 SYDVKM. This CDR3 region has 14 residues. CDR3 loop: CASSRGPIDQPQHF. For the CDR3, the DNA is TGTGCCAGCTCCAGGGGGCCTATTGATCAGCCCCAGCATTTT.

Note on this clone: The same CDR3 also results from other DNA sequences found in this sample. The J gene is TRBJ1-2, the V gene TRBV28, with no clear D. Germline V gene sequence: CDR1 MDHEN, CDR2 SYDVKM. With 3 bases removed from V and 5 bases from J, the gap between germline ends came to 7 bases. The CDR3 has 12 amino acids. CDR3 residues: CASSLGFYGYTF. The CDR3 bases are TGTGCCAGCAGTTTGGGGTTTTATGGCTACACCTTC.

This clone was detected once. The V gene is TRBV18, the J gene TRBJ1-1; a weak D match, TRBD1 (6 bases). Per germline, CDR1 KGHSH and CDR2 LQKENI. The CDR3 spans 14 residues. V was shortened by 0 bases and J by 1 base, with 6 bases between the two germline ends. DNA of the CDR3: TGTGCCAGCTCACCACCGACAGGGAACACTGAAGCTTTCTTT. It is translated as CASSPPTGNTEAFF.

This rearrangement joins TRBV15 to TRBJ2-7; D may match TRBD1 or TRBD2 (5 bases each). V gave up 0 bases and J gave up 5 bases, with 11 bases separating them. CDR3 length: 14 residues. Germline CDR1 LNHNV, CDR2 YYDKDF (reference sequence). The CDR3 sequence is CATSREGVKNEQYF. The CDR3 bases are TGTGCCACCAGCAGAGAGGGGGTAAAGAACGAGCAGTACTTC.

The rearrangement joins TRBV5-4 to TRBJ2-1; no clear D gene. Germline V gene lookup returns CDR1 SGHNT and CDR2 YYREEE (reference sequence). This CDR3 comprises 11 residues. The germline V and J ends were trimmed by 4 bases and 4 bases, with 3 bases remaining between them. The CDR3 region is CASSQYNEQFF. The CDR3 nucleotides read TGTGCCAGCAGCCAGTACAATGAGCAGTTCTTC.

V gene TRBV2 combines with J gene TRBJ2-7; D might be TRBD2 (5 bases). The CDR3 runs to 12 residues. Trimming took off 6 bases at V and 2 bases at J, with 8 bases between the two ends. Looked up from germline, CDR1 is SNHLY and CDR2 is FYNNEI. The CDR3 here is CASRRVTYEQYF. CDR3 nucleotide sequence: TGTGCCAGCAGGAGGGTGACCTACGAGCAGTACTTC.

The V and J genes are TRBV7-2 and TRBJ2-1; D perhaps matches TRBD1 (6 bases). In germline, CDR1 is SGHTA, CDR2 FQGNSA. Trimming removed 7 bases at V and 0 bases at J, with 16 bases between. The CDR3 spans 16 residues. The CDR3 nucleotides are TGTGCCAGCACCCAGGGGCGGCGGAGCTCCTACAATGAGCAGTTCTTC. It translates to CASTQGRRSSYNEQFF.

The J gene is TRBJ2-3, the V gene TRBV5-4; D is perhaps TRBD2 (6 bases). Germline CDR1 is SGHNT and CDR2 is YYREEE (reference sequence). V shed 2 bases and J shed 3 bases, with 10 bases lying between them. This CDR3 has 14 residues. CDR3 nucleotides: TGTGCCAGCAGCTTCGGGGGTCAGACAGATACGCAGTATTTT. This encodes CASSFGGQTDTQYF.